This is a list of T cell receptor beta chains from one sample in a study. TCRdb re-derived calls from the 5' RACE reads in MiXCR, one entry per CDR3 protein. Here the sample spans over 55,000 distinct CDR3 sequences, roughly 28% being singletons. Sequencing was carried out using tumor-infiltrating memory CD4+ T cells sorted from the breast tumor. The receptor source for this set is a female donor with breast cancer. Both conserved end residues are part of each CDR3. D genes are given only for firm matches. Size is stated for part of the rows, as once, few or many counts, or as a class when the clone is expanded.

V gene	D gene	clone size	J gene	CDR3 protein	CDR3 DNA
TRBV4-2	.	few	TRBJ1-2	CASSQDFQGAYGYTF	TGTGCCAGCAGCCAAGATTTCCAGGGCGCCTATGGCTACACCTTC
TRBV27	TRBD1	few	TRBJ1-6	CASSQDRGHSPLHF	TGTGCCAGCAGCCAGGACAGGGGGCATTCACCCCTCCACTTT
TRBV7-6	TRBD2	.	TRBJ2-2	CASSASGRDGTGELFF	TGTGCCAGCAGCGCAAGCGGGAGGGATGGCACCGGGGAGCTGTTTTTT
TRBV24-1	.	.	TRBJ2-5	CATGTGRGYETQYF	TGTGCCACAGGGACTGGGCGGGGTTATGAGACCCAGTACTTC
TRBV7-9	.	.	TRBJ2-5	CASSSFGTETQYF	TGTGCCAGCAGCTCATTCGGCACCGAGACCCAGTACTTC
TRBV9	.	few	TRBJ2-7	CASSVGMETYEQYF	TGTGCCAGCAGCGTAGGGATGGAGACCTACGAGCAGTACTTC
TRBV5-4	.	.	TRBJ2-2	CASSSTGFRDTGELFF	TGTGCCAGCAGTTCTACAGGGTTTCGGGACACCGGGGAGCTGTTTTTT
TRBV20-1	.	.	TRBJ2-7	CSARATGSSYEQYF	TGCAGTGCTAGAGCAACAGGGTCCTCCTACGAGCAGTACTTC
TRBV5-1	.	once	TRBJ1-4	CASSFEKPFF	TGCGCCAGCAGCTTTGAAAAACCGTTTTTT
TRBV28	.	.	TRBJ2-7	CASSLRSEQYF	TGTGCCAGCAGTTTAAGGAGCGAGCAGTACTTC
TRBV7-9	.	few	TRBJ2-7	CASSLDSDSYEQYF	TGTGCCAGCAGCTTAGACAGCGACTCCTACGAGCAGTACTTC
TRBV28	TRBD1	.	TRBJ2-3	CASSLTKQGTQYF	TGTGCCAGCAGTCTTACCAAACAGGGGACGCAGTATTTT
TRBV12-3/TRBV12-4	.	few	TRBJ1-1	CASKNRPGPEAFF	TGTGCCAGCAAAAACCGTCCCGGCCCTGAAGCTTTCTTT
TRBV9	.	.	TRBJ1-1	CASSVDSGYTEAFF	TGTGCCAGCAGCGTAGATTCGGGATACACTGAAGCTTTCTTT
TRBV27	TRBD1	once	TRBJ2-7	CASTKGQGSEQYF	TGTGCCAGCACAAAAGGACAGGGGAGCGAGCAGTACTTC
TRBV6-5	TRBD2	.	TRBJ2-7	CASSYSARLAGTYEQYF	TGTGCCAGCAGTTACTCGGCCAGACTAGCGGGGACCTACGAGCAGTACTTC
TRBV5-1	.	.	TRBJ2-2	CASSLAQDAGELFF	TGCGCCAGCAGCTTGGCCCAGGACGCCGGGGAGCTGTTTTTT
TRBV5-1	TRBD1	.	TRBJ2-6	CASSPTGAGGANVLTF	TGCGCCAGCAGCCCGACAGGGGCCGGCGGGGCCAACGTCCTGACTTTC
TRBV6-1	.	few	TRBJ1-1	CASSLKRGSLTEAFF	TGTGCCAGCAGTCTTAAAAGGGGTAGTCTTACTGAAGCTTTCTTT
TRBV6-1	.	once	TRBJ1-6	CASSPGPYNSPLHF	TGTGCCAGCAGTCCAGGGCCCTATAATTCACCCCTCCACTTT
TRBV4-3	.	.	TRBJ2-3	CASSQDLADLSYADTQYF	TGCGCCAGCAGCCAAGATTTGGCAGACCTCTCTTATGCAGATACGCAGTATTTT
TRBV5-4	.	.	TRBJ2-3	CASSPPSASTDTQCF	TGTGCCAGCAGCCCTCCTAGCGCGAGCACAGATACGCAGTGTTTT
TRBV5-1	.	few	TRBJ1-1	CASRVGGPGAEAFF	TGCGCCAGCAGAGTGGGTGGGCCAGGGGCTGAAGCTTTCTTT
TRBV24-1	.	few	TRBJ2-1	CATSEDGAHEQFF	TGTGCCACCAGTGAAGACGGAGCGCATGAGCAGTTCTTC
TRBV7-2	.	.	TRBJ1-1	CASSLAGVNTEAFF	TGTGCCAGCAGCTTAGCCGGAGTGAACACTGAAGCTTTCTTT
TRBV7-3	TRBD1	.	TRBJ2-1	CASSRDRVANEQFF	TGTGCCAGCAGTCGAGACAGGGTAGCTAATGAGCAGTTCTTC
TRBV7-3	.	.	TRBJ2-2	CAPTRLAGELFF	TGTGCCCCGACCCGACTAGCCGGGGAGCTGTTTTTT
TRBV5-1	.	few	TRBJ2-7	CASSPMTGGAYEQYF	TGCGCCAGCAGCCCCATGACAGGAGGGGCCTACGAGCAGTACTTC
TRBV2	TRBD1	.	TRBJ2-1	CASTRTGVNEQFF	TGTGCCAGCACGAGAACAGGGGTGAATGAGCAGTTCTTC
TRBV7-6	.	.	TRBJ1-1	CASSPQEGNIEAFF	TGTGCCAGCAGCCCCCAGGAGGGGAACATTGAAGCTTTCTTT
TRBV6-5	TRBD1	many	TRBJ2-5	CASSYSGIRGQETQYF	TGTGCCAGCAGTTACTCCGGTATCAGGGGGCAAGAGACCCAGTACTTC
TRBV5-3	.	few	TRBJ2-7	CARSRRPRRDNSYEQYF	TGTGCCAGAAGCCGTAGACCTCGCCGGGACAACTCCTACGAGCAGTACTTC
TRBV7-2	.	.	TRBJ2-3	CASRPQRSTDTQYF	TGTGCCAGCAGACCACAGCGAAGCACAGATACGCAGTATTTT
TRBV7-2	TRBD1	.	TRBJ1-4	CASSLNAGGNEKLFF	TGTGCCAGCAGCCTTAATGCAGGGGGAAATGAAAAACTGTTTTTT
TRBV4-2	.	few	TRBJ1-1	CASSQVVDTEAFF	TGTGCCAGCAGCCAAGTAGTAGACACTGAAGCTTTCTTT
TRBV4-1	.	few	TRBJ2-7	CASSQGYTWEQYF	TGCGCCAGCAGCCAAGGATATACGTGGGAGCAGTACTTC
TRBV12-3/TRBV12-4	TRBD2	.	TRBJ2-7	CASSSPTSGRPFGEQYF	TGTGCCAGCAGTTCCCCGACTAGCGGGAGGCCCTTTGGGGAGCAGTACTTC
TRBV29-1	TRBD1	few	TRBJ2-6	CSVVAERQGTGANVLTF	TGCAGCGTTGTTGCCGAGCGACAGGGGACTGGGGCCAACGTCCTGACTTTC
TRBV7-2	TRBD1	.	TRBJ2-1	CASSLEDRGIDEQFF	TGTGCCAGCAGCTTAGAGGACAGGGGTATAGATGAGCAGTTCTTC
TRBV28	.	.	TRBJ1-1	CASSPRGFTEAFF	TGTGCCAGCAGCCCAAGGGGGTTCACTGAAGCTTTCTTT
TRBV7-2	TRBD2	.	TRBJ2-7	CASSLRVGLAGSIREQYF	TGTGCCAGCAGCTTAAGAGTGGGACTAGCGGGAAGTATCCGCGAGCAGTACTTC
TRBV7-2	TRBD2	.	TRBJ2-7	CASSFLAGEWYEQYF	TGTGCCAGCAGCTTTCTAGCGGGAGAGTGGTACGAGCAGTACTTC
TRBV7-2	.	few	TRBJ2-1	CASSRAGSYNEQFF	TGTGCCAGCAGCCGGGCGGGCTCCTACAATGAGCAGTTCTTC
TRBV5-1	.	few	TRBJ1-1	CASRGMPGGNTEAFF	TGCGCCAGCAGAGGTATGCCAGGAGGGAACACTGAAGCTTTCTTT
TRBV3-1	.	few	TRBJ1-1	CASSRGFLGTEAFF	TGTGCCAGCAGCCGGGGGTTCCTCGGCACTGAAGCTTTCTTT
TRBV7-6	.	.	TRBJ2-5	CASSSSWPETQYF	TGTGCCAGCAGCTCCTCGTGGCCAGAGACCCAGTACTTC
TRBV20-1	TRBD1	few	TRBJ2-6	CSARDRISSGANVLTF	TGCAGTGCTAGGGACAGGATTTCCTCTGGGGCCAACGTCCTGACTTTC
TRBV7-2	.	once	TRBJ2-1	CASSPGPSNEQFF	TGTGCCAGCAGCCCCGGACCGAGCAATGAGCAGTTCTTC
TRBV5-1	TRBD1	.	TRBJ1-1	CASSLVGGAGTEAFF	TGCGCCAGCAGCTTGGTAGGGGGCGCCGGCACTGAAGCTTTCTTT
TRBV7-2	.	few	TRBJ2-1	CASSVGVRDEQFF	TGTGCCAGCAGCGTAGGAGTGAGGGATGAGCAGTTCTTC
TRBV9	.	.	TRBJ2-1	CASSVEIYEGKQFF	TGTGCCAGCAGCGTAGAGATTTACGAGGGAAAGCAGTTCTTC
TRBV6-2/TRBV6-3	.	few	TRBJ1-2	CASSSDGNYGYTF	TGTGCCAGCAGCAGCGACGGAAACTATGGCTACACCTTC
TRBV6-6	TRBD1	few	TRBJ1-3	CASSYPGQAGNTIYF	TGTGCCAGCAGTTACCCGGGACAGGCTGGAAACACCATATATTTT
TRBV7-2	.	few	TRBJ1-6	CASSSRRLDSPLHF	TGTGCCAGCAGCTCCCGGCGGCTTGATTCACCCCTCCACTTT